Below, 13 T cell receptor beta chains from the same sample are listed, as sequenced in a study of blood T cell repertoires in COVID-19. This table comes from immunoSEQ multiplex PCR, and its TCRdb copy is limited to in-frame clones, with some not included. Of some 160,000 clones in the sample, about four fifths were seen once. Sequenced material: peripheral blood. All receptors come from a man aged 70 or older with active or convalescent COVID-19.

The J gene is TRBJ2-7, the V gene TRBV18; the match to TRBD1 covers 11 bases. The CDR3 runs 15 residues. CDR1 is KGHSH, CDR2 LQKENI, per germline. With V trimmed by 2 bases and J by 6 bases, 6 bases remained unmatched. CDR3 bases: TGTGCCAGCTCACCATCCGGACAGGGGGCTGGCGAGCAGTACTTC. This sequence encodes CASSPSGQGAGEQYF.

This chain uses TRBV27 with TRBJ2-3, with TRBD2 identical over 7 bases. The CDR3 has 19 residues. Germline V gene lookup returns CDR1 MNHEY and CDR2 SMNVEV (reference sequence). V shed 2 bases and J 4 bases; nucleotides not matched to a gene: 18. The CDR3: CASSLRGMGEGSGADTQYF. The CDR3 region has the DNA TGTGCCAGCAGTTTAAGAGGCATGGGGGAGGGCTCCGGGGCAGATACGCAGTATTTT.

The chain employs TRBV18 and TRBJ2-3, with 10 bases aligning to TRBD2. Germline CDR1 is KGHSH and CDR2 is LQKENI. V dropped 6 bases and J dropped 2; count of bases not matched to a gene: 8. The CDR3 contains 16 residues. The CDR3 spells CASSPGTSVPTDTQYF. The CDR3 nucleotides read TGTGCCAGCTCCCCAGGGACTAGCGTACCCACAGATACGCAGTATTTT.

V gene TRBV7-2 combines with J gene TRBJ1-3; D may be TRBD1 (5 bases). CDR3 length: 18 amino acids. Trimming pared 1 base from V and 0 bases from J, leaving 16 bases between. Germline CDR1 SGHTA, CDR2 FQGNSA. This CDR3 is CASSLGGPGWGSGNTIYF. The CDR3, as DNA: TGTGCCAGCAGCTTAGGAGGTCCAGGGTGGGGCTCTGGAAACACCATATATTTT.

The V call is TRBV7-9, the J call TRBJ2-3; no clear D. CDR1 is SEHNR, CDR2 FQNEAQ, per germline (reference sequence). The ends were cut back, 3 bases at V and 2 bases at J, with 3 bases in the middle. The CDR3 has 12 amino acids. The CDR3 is CASSLYTDTQYF. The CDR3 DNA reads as TGTGCCAGCAGCTTGTACACAGATACGCAGTATTTT. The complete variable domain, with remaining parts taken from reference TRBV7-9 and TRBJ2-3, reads DTGVSQNPRHKITKRGQNVTFRCDPISEHNRLYWYRQTLGQGPEFLTYFQNEAQLEKSRLLSDRFSAERPKGSFSTLEIQRTEQGDSAMYLCASSLYTDTQYFGPGTRLTVL.

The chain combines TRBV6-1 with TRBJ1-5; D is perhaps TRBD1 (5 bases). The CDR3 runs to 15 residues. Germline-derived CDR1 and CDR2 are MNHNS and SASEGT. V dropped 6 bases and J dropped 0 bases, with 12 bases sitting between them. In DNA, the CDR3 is TGTGCCAGCAGCCAGGGAACACTTAGCAATCAGCCCCAGCATTTT. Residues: CASSQGTLSNQPQHF.

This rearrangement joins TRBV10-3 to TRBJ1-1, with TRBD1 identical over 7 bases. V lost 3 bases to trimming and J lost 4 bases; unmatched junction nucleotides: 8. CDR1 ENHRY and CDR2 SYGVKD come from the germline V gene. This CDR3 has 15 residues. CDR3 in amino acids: CAISESTTGTTEAFF. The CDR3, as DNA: TGTGCCATCAGTGAATCGACGACAGGGACCACTGAAGCTTTCTTT.

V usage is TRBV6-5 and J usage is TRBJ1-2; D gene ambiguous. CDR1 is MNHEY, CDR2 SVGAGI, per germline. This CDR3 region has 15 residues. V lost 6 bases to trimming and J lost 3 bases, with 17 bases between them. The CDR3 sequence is CASSRGTNGDYGYTF. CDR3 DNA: TGTGCCAGCAGCCGAGGAACAAACGGGGACTATGGCTACACCTTC.

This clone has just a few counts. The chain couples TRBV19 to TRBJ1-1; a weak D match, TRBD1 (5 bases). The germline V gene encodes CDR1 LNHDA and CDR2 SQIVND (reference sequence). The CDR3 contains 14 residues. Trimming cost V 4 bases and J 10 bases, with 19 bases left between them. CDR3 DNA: TGTGCCAGTAGTACCCAAAACACCCTAAGGGGAGCTTTCTTT. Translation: CASSTQNTLRGAFF.

The CDR3 loop reads CASSIRDSSYTQYF. The DNA for the CDR3 is TGTGCCAGTAGTATACGGGACAGCTCTTATACGCAGTATTTT. The chain recombines TRBV19 with TRBJ2-3; 7 positions match TRBD1. Trimming removed 2 bases from V and 7 bases from J; junction bases left unmatched: 6. The CDR3 sequence is 14 residues long. Germline-derived CDR1 and CDR2 are LNHDA and SQIVND (reference sequence).

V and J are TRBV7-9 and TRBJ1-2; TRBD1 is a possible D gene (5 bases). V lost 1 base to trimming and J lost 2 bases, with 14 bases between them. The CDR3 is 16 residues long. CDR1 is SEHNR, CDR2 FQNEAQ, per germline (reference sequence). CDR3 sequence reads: CASSLGAGGANYGYTF. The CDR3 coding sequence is TGTGCCAGCAGCTTAGGGGCCGGAGGGGCCAACTATGGCTACACCTTC.

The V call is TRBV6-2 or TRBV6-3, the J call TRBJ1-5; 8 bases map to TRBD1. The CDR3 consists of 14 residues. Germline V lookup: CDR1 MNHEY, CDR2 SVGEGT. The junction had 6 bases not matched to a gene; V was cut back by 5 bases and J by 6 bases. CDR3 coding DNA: TGTGCCAGCAGTAATCAGGGGGCAGGTCAGCCCCAGCATTTT. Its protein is CASSNQGAGQPQHF.

CDR3 sequence (DNA): TGTGCCAGCTCACGAACCGGGACAGGCGTAAAAGCGGGCACTGAAGCTTTCTTT. Amino acid sequence: CASSRTGTGVKAGTEAFF. The chain employs TRBV18 and TRBJ1-1; 8 nucleotides align to TRBD1. J lost 4 bases, V lost 4 bases, and 17 bases had no gene match. Germline-derived CDR1 and CDR2 are KGHSH and LQKENI. CDR3 length: 18 residues.